Below, 3 T cell receptor beta chains from the same sample are listed, as sequenced in a study of cytomegalovirus exposure and HLA in healthy donors. The PCR ran on 60 Vbeta and 13 Jbeta primers. The data were produced by immunoSEQ multiplex PCR, yet TCRdb's version contains in-frame clones alone and is incomplete. Of around 90,000 clones listed, around 80% are singletons. Input material: PBMCs. The origin of the receptors is a man aged 30-40 years in good health and CMV-seronegative.

The rearrangement uses TRBV11-3 and TRBJ2-7, with TRBD1 matching 9 bases. V trimming: 5 bases; J trimming: 5 bases; junction bases outside the gene matches: 13. Germline V lookup: CDR1 SGHNT, CDR2 YENEEA. CDR3 size: 16 residues. Here the CDR3 DNA reads TGTGCCAGCAGCGAAAGCACCGGGACAGGGTTCGACGAGCAGTACTTC. Amino acid sequence: CASSESTGTGFDEQYF.

The genes are TRBV5-5 and TRBJ2-7; 9 bases are shared with TRBD1. Per the germline V gene, CDR1 is SGHKS and CDR2 is YYEKEE (reference sequence). CDR3 length: 14 residues. With V trimmed by 4 bases and J by 5 bases, 7 bases remained unmatched. CDR3 residues: CASSPDRGGDEQYF. The CDR3 coding sequence is TGTGCCAGCAGCCCGGACAGGGGAGGCGACGAGCAGTACTTC. Complete variable domain (other parts from reference TRBV5-5 and TRBJ2-7): DAGVTQSPTHLIKTRGQQVTLRCSPISGHKSVSWYQQVLGQGPQFIFQYYEKEERGRGNFPDRFSARQFPNYSSELNVNALLLGDSALYLCASSPDRGGDEQYFGPGTRLTVT.

J is TRBJ2-5 and V is TRBV5-1, with TRBD1 matching 7 bases. Germline lookup yields CDR1 SGHRS and CDR2 YFSETQ. The junction had 6 bases not matched to a gene; V was cut back by 0 bases and J by 4 bases. The CDR3 spans 15 residues. The CDR3 DNA reads TGCGCCAGCAGCTTGGGACAGGGCTTGGGAGAGACCCAGTACTTC. Translating it yields CASSLGQGLGETQYF. Complete variable domain (other parts from reference TRBV5-1 and TRBJ2-5): KAGVTQTPRYLIKTRGQQVTLSCSPISGHRSVSWYQQTPGQGLQFLFEYFSETQRNKGNFPGRFSGRQFSNSRSEMNVSTLELGDSALYLCASSLGQGLGETQYFGPGTRLLVL.